A single sample gave rise to the 32 T cell receptor beta chains below, sequenced in a study of cytomegalovirus exposure and HLA in healthy donors. Amplification used 60 Vbeta primers and 13 Jbeta primers. TCRdb's copy holds only in-frame clones and misses some; the assay was immunoSEQ multiplex PCR. This table holds approximately 240,000 clones, around 89% found once. The sequencing sample was made of PBMCs. All receptors come from a woman aged 18-35 years in good health and CMV-seronegative.

This chain connects TRBV19 to TRBJ1-5; 7 positions match TRBD1. The CDR3 is made up of 15 amino acids. Germline V gives CDR1 LNHDA, CDR2 SQIVND (reference sequence). V gave up 9 bases and J gave up 1 base; unmatched junction bases: 9. The CDR3: CASLDRVWSNQPQHF. Written as DNA, the CDR3 is TGTGCCAGCCTTGACAGGGTATGGAGCAATCAGCCCCAGCATTTT.

This chain joins TRBV28 and TRBJ2-7, with a weak D call TRBD1 (6 bases). The CDR3 is made up of 14 amino acids. V shed 2 bases and J shed 7 bases, with 15 bases lying between them. The V gene's germline CDR1 is MDHEN and CDR2 SYDVKM. The CDR3 sequence is CASSLRNRVEEQYF. The CDR3 DNA follows: TGTGCCAGCAGTTTAAGAAACAGGGTTGAGGAGCAGTACTTC.

The chain's CDR3 is CASSVDRGYTDTQYF. The CDR3 DNA reads TGTGCCAGCAGCGTAGACAGGGGATACACAGATACGCAGTATTTT. The rearrangement uses TRBV2 and TRBJ2-3; 8 nucleotides align to TRBD1. V trimming: 6 bases; J trimming: 2 bases; junction bases outside the gene matches: 7. Germline lookup yields CDR1 SNHLY and CDR2 FYNNEI. The CDR3 sequence is 15 residues long.

This clone came up once. The chain is built from TRBV7-9 and TRBJ2-1, with 11 bases matching TRBD2. CDR1 SEHNR and CDR2 FQNEAQ come from the germline V gene (reference sequence). Unmatched junction bases numbered 3, after V lost 4 bases and J lost 4 bases. The CDR3 contains 15 residues. CDR3 protein: CASSSGTSGYNEQFF. CDR3 bases: TGTGCCAGCAGCTCCGGGACTAGCGGTTACAATGAGCAGTTCTTC.

This clone has only one observation. This rearrangement joins TRBV19 to TRBJ2-5, with 8 bases fitting TRBD1. The CDR3 sequence is 16 residues long. The junction had 8 bases not matched to a gene; V was cut back by 4 bases and J by 1 base. From germline, CDR1 is LNHDA and CDR2 SQIVND (reference sequence). The CDR3 region has the DNA TGTGCCAGTAGTACCGCCGGGACAGGACTCCAAGAGACCCAGTACTTC. It specifies CASSTAGTGLQETQYF.

This sequence joins TRBV6-5 and TRBJ1-1; 9 bases agree with TRBD1. CDR1 MNHEY and CDR2 SVGAGI come from the germline V gene. This CDR3 is 15 amino acids long. V lost 2 bases to trimming and J lost 1 base; unmatched junction nucleotides: 2. The CDR3 bases are TGTGCCAGCAGTTACGGGGACAGGGCGAACACTGAAGCTTTCTTT. This sequence encodes CASSYGDRANTEAFF.

The chain is built from TRBV6-8 and TRBJ2-7, with D possibly matching TRBD1 (6 bases). The V gene's germline CDR1 is MNHGY and CDR2 SAAAGT. Trimming removed 5 bases from V and 3 bases from J, with 11 bases in between. The CDR3 extends over 13 amino acids. This CDR3 is CASSQHRDYEQYF. The CDR3 DNA sequence: TGTGCCAGCAGTCAACACAGGGACTACGAGCAGTACTTC.

The chain carries TRBV4-1 and TRBJ2-7; 8 bases are a match to TRBD1. From germline, CDR1 is MGHRA and CDR2 YSYEKL. The CDR3 extends over 15 amino acids. The V segment lost 3 bases and the J segment 7 bases; nucleotides outside the gene matches: 11. The CDR3 nucleotides are TGCGCCAGCAGCCATAAAATGGACAGGGCGGGGGAGCAGTACTTC. Translated, it gives CASSHKMDRAGEQYF.

V is TRBV7-6 and J is TRBJ1-5, with 7 bases lining up with TRBD1. Germline CDR1 reads SGHVS; CDR2 reads FNYEAQ. This CDR3 has 17 residues. The ends lost 0 bases at V and 2 bases at J; junction bases unmatched: 7. The CDR3 sequence: CASSLALNRGRNQPQHF. The CDR3 DNA sequence: TGTGCCAGCAGCTTAGCGCTAAACAGGGGACGCAATCAGCCCCAGCATTTT. Full variable domain (outside the CDR3, taken from reference TRBV7-6 and TRBJ1-5): GAGVSQSPRYKVTKRGQDVALRCDPISGHVSLYWYRQALGQGPEFLTYFNYEAQQDKSGLPNDRFSAERPEGSISTLTIQRTEQRDSAMYRCASSLALNRGRNQPQHFGDGTRLSIL.

The chain combines TRBV18 with TRBJ2-7; TRBD2 might be the D (7 bases). CDR3 size: 14 residues. The V and J ends lost 3 bases and 3 bases respectively, with 12 bases between them. Germline assignment: CDR1 KGHSH and CDR2 LQKENI. CDR3 bases: TGTGCCAGCTCACCTCGGGGGGCTGTCTACGAGCAGTACTTC. Translated: CASSPRGAVYEQYF.

The rearrangement joins TRBV18 to TRBJ1-4; 9 nucleotides agree with TRBD1. CDR1 is KGHSH, CDR2 LQKENI, per germline. The CDR3 has 15 residues. J gave up 6 bases and V 3 bases, and 5 bases lay outside the gene matches. The CDR3 reads CASSPLGQGDEKLFF. CDR3 coding DNA: TGTGCCAGCTCACCCCTGGGACAGGGTGATGAAAAACTGTTTTTT.

The gene calls are TRBV20-1 and TRBJ1-1; no reliable D call. The CDR3 extends over 11 amino acids. The V gene lost 6 bases and the J gene lost 6 bases, with 11 bases spanning the gap. In germline, CDR1 is DFQATT, CDR2 SNEGSKA (reference sequence). The CDR3 nucleotides read TGCAGTGCCCGTCGGGGAGCTGAAGCTTTCTTT. Translation: CSARRGAEAFF.

The chain joins TRBV7-9 to TRBJ2-3; 11 bases fit TRBD2. The J segment lost 1 base and the V segment lost 5 bases, leaving 2 bases of the junction unmatched. The CDR3 contains 15 residues. Germline CDR1 reads SEHNR; CDR2 reads FQNEAQ (reference sequence). CDR3 coding DNA: TGTGCCAGCAGCGTGACTAGCGGGGGCACAGATACGCAGTATTTT. Translated, it gives CASSVTSGGTDTQYF.

The rearrangement joins TRBV5-4 to TRBJ1-2; 8 nucleotides match TRBD1. The CDR3 contains 15 residues. V lost 2 bases and J lost 4; bases outside the gene matches: 7. CDR1 SGHNT and CDR2 YYREEE come from the germline V gene (reference sequence). The CDR3 sequence is CASSLPQGVTYGYTF. The CDR3 DNA reads as TGTGCCAGCAGCTTACCACAGGGGGTAACCTATGGCTACACCTTC.

This clone was recorded a few times. The chain employs TRBV2 and TRBJ2-1; TRBD2 agrees at 10 bases. Germline lookup yields CDR1 SNHLY and CDR2 FYNNEI. CDR3 size: 15 residues. The trim removed 10 bases at V and 9 bases at J, leaving 15 bases unmatched. The chain's CDR3 is CAIPRASGGGGEQFF. CDR3 in DNA: TGTGCCATCCCGAGAGCTAGCGGGGGTGGTGGTGAGCAGTTCTTC.

The sample holds one count of this clone. The V call is TRBV5-1, the J call TRBJ1-2; 7 bases map to TRBD1. This CDR3 has 14 residues. CDR1 SGHRS and CDR2 YFSETQ come from the germline V gene. J lost 8 bases, V lost 0 bases, and 7 bases had no gene match. CDR3 in amino acids: CASSLAVTGIGYTF. The CDR3 DNA reads TGCGCCAGCAGCTTGGCCGTGACAGGGATCGGCTACACCTTC.

The chain couples TRBV7-9 to TRBJ2-7; a possible D gene is TRBD1 (6 bases). The V gene's germline CDR1 is SEHNR and CDR2 FQNEAQ (reference sequence). Deletions cut 1 base from V and 5 bases from J, with 12 bases between. The CDR3 runs to 14 residues. The CDR3 region is CASSLVTGSDEQYF. The CDR3 nucleotides are TGTGCCAGCAGCTTAGTAACAGGGAGTGACGAGCAGTACTTC.

The genes are TRBV6-6 and TRBJ1-2; 10 nucleotides agree with TRBD1. The V gene's germline CDR1 is MNHNY and CDR2 SVGAGI (reference sequence). The junction had 10 bases not matched to a gene; V was cut back by 6 bases and J by 6 bases. The CDR3 has 15 residues. CDR3 nucleotide sequence: TGTGCCAGCAGCCCGGGACAGGGGCCCCTCGATGGCTACACCTTC. Translating it yields CASSPGQGPLDGYTF.

This clone was seen only once. CDR3 bases: TGTGCCAGCAGCCAAAGGGACAACCCAGATACGCAGTATTTT. Translated, it gives CASSQRDNPDTQYF. The gene calls are TRBV5-6 and TRBJ2-3; maybe TRBD1 (6 bases). The V and J ends lost 4 bases and 4 bases respectively, with 13 bases between them. Germline loops: CDR1 SGHDT, CDR2 YYEEEE. CDR3 size: 14 residues. The full variable domain, in which reference TRBV5-6 and TRBJ2-3 provide the parts outside the CDR3, is DAGVTQSPTHLIKTRGQQVTLRCSPKSGHDTVSWYQQALGQGPQFIFQYYEEEERQRGNFPDRFSGHQFPNYSSELNVNALLLGDSALYLCASSQRDNPDTQYFGPGTRLTVL.

The chain carries TRBV4-2 and TRBJ2-2, with 10 bases matching TRBD2. Trimming took 5 bases from V and 3 from J; bases not matched to a gene: 9. The CDR3 consists of 17 residues. Germline V gene lookup returns CDR1 LGHNA and CDR2 YNFKEQ. For the CDR3, the DNA is TGTGCCAGCAGCACAGCGCTAGCGGGAGACGACACCGGGGAGCTGTTTTTT. Its translation: CASSTALAGDDTGELFF.

The rearrangement uses TRBV14 and TRBJ1-1, with 9 bases matching TRBD1. Per the germline V gene, CDR1 is SGHDN and CDR2 is FVKESK. The junction had 10 bases not matched to a gene; V was cut back by 3 bases and J by 11 bases. The CDR3 consists of 14 residues. Here the CDR3 reads CASSQRQGVDGAFF. As DNA, the CDR3 is TGTGCCAGCAGCCAGAGACAGGGGGTGGACGGGGCTTTCTTT.

There are a few counts of this clone. DNA of the CDR3: TGTGCCACCAGCCGAAAACAGACACAGGGGAACTATGGCTACACCTTC. Protein product: CATSRKQTQGNYGYTF. The gene calls are TRBV15 and TRBJ1-2; 7 bases are shared with TRBD1. CDR1 and CDR2 from the germline V gene are LNHNV and YYDKDF (reference sequence). V trimming: 5 bases; J trimming: 2 bases; junction bases outside the gene matches: 11. The CDR3 contains 16 residues.

CDR3 amino acids: CASSLDSHPGGYTF. The DNA of the CDR3 is TGTGCCAGCAGCTTAGACAGCCATCCCGGGGGCTACACCTTC. The V call is TRBV11-3, the J call TRBJ1-2; D is ambiguous. The CDR3 spans 14 residues. The ends were cut back, 0 bases at V and 8 bases at J, with 13 bases in the middle. CDR1 and CDR2 (germline): SGHNT, YENEEA.

The rearrangement links TRBV5-1 to TRBJ2-7, with 11 bases lining up with TRBD2. J gave up 0 bases and V 1 base, and 9 bases lay outside the gene matches. The germline CDR1 and CDR2 sequences are SGHRS and YFSETQ. CDR3 size: 18 residues. CDR3 DNA sequence: TGCGCCAGCAGCTTGATGTTTGCACTAGCGGGGGCCTCCTACGAGCAGTACTTC. Translating gives CASSLMFALAGASYEQYF.

The gene calls are TRBV6-5 and TRBJ1-4; a weak D match, TRBD1 (6 bases). Trimming pared 5 bases from V and 4 bases from J, leaving 11 bases between. Germline values: CDR1 MNHEY, CDR2 SVGAGI. This CDR3 has 14 amino acids. The CDR3 protein is CASSMTGINEKLFF. The CDR3 DNA is TGTGCCAGCAGTATGACAGGAATTAATGAAAAACTGTTTTTT.

In this sample, this clone turned up once. The CDR3, as DNA: TGTGCCAGCAGCCCTTCTTCCGGGAGAGGAATCGATGAGCAGTTCTTC. Amino acids: CASSPSSGRGIDEQFF. The V and J genes are TRBV7-9 and TRBJ2-1, with D perhaps TRBD2 (6 bases). Deletions cut 5 bases from V and 8 bases from J, with 22 bases between. Germline V gene data show CDR1 as SEHNR and CDR2 as FQNEAQ (reference sequence). This CDR3 comprises 16 residues.

V gene TRBV7-2 combines with J gene TRBJ2-2, with 7 positions matching TRBD2. CDR3 length: 15 residues. Trimming took 0 bases from V and 6 from J; bases not matched to a gene: 4. Per the germline V gene, CDR1 is SGHTA and CDR2 is FQGNSA. The CDR3 loop reads CASSLAPGRAGELFF. The DNA of the CDR3 is TGTGCCAGCAGCTTAGCCCCGGGGAGGGCCGGGGAGCTGTTTTTT.

The chain links TRBV27 to TRBJ1-5; TRBD1 matches at 9 bases. The germline V gene encodes CDR1 MNHEY and CDR2 SMNVEV (reference sequence). This CDR3 is 15 amino acids long. Losses at the gene ends were 6 bases for V and 6 bases for J; bases not matched to a gene: 9. This CDR3 reads CASRPTGGTPQPQHF. The DNA of the CDR3 is TGTGCCAGCAGGCCTACAGGGGGCACGCCTCAGCCCCAGCATTTT.

The chain recombines TRBV19 with TRBJ1-1; 7 bases match TRBD1. Germline CDR1 LNHDA, CDR2 SQIVND (reference sequence). The CDR3 length is 15 residues. The trim removed 9 bases at V and 3 bases at J, leaving 13 bases unmatched. The chain's CDR3 is CARDLTGTEDTEAFF. CDR3 bases: TGTGCCAGAGATCTTACCGGGACAGAGGACACTGAAGCTTTCTTT.

V usage is TRBV5-1 and J usage is TRBJ1-1; the match to TRBD1 covers 8 bases. Germline V gives CDR1 SGHRS, CDR2 YFSETQ. This CDR3 has 16 amino acids. The V segment lost 5 bases and the J segment 1 base; nucleotides outside the gene matches: 10. This CDR3 is CASSRDTGTGNTEAFF. The CDR3 DNA is TGCGCCAGCAGTCGCGACACCGGGACAGGGAACACTGAAGCTTTCTTT.

The count of this clone is one. This chain connects TRBV5-4 to TRBJ2-3; D call uncertain. V was trimmed by 5 bases and J by 1 base, leaving 17 bases between them. Germline CDR1 and CDR2: SGHNT and YYREEE (reference sequence). This CDR3 spans 16 amino acids. The DNA for the CDR3 is TGTGCCAGCAGGAGATCTGTTATGCCCCGCACAGATACGCAGTATTTT. This translates into CASRRSVMPRTDTQYF.

The chain is built from TRBV9 and TRBJ1-1, with TRBD1 matching over 7 bases. Losses at the gene ends were 4 bases for V and 8 bases for J; bases not matched to a gene: 5. Per germline, CDR1 SGDLS and CDR2 YYNGEE. The CDR3 extends over 12 amino acids. The DNA for the CDR3 is TGTGCCAGCAGCTTACCGGACAGGGAAGCTTTCTTT. Amino acids: CASSLPDREAFF.